The clone carrying this TCR beta chain was seen many times. The antigen remains undetermined. This record comes from a study of T cells in Graves' hyperthyroidism and ophthalmopathy. The study's findings and limits: Peripheral blood also featured most of the thyroid clonotypes expanded above 0.001. A 13 V-J signature model discriminated ophthalmopathy versus stable hyperthyroidism.

RNA transcripts provided the source from which TCR beta CDR3 regions were amplified. With the HTBI primer set, the TCR CDR3 went through a first round of RT-PCR. MiXCR, run by TCRdb on the multiplex PCR reads, gives a single entry per CDR3 protein. The profile shows around 600,000 distinct CDR3 sequences, approximately 15% of them singletons. On the basis of clinical symptoms, serum thyroxine and TRAb, thyroid ultrasound and orbital computed tomography, diagnoses were made. It was 8.5 to 10 ml of fresh peripheral blood that supplied the PBMCs. The CDR3 consists of 17 residues. Germline CDR1 MNHEY, CDR2 SVGEGT. V dropped 2 bases and J dropped 5 bases, with 21 bases sitting between them.

Specimen: blood. The chain couples TRBV6-2 or TRBV6-3 to TRBJ2-5, with D uncertain. The TCR originated in a woman aged 18-29 years with Graves' ophthalmopathy. The CDR3 sequence: CASSYRRLGASRETQYF. In DNA form, the CDR3 reads TGTGCCAGCAGTTACCGGCGCCTGGGCGCCTCCCGGGAGACCCAGTACTTC.